The 25 T cell receptor beta chains below come from one sample, sequenced in a study of identical twins. MiXCR was run by TCRdb on the 5' RACE reads, yielding one entry per CDR3 protein. The data contain some 1,600,000 distinct CDR3 sequences, roughly 35% of them singletons. Sequences were obtained from cord blood. These receptors all come from a newborn girl in good health.

The V gene is TRBV6-5, the J gene TRBJ1-6; maybe TRBD1 (5 bases). Per germline, CDR1 MNHEY and CDR2 SVGAGI. V was pared by 0 bases and J by 4 bases, with 10 bases between. The CDR3 contains 16 residues. The CDR3 DNA sequence: TGTGCCAGCAGTTACTCGCCGCAGGGATATAATTCACCCCTCCACTTT. Amino acids: CASSYSPQGYNSPLHF.

The chain is built from TRBV10-2 and TRBJ2-5; maybe TRBD2 (6 bases). The CDR3 totals 13 residues. Germline-derived CDR1 and CDR2 are WSHSY and SAAADI. Between the trimmed V and J ends, which lost 2 bases and 5 bases, there was a span of 9 bases. The CDR3 nucleotides read TGCGCCAGCAGTGAGACGGGAGACGAGACCCAGTACTTC. Amino acids: CASSETGDETQYF.

The gene calls are TRBV5-1 and TRBJ2-3, with a tentative D call TRBD2 (5 bases). Per the germline V gene, CDR1 is SGHRS and CDR2 is YFSETQ. Trimming cost V 2 bases and J 3 bases, with 13 bases left between them. The CDR3 totals 15 residues. CDR3 sequence: CASSLDPLATDTQYF. In nucleotides, the CDR3 is TGCGCCAGCAGCTTAGATCCCCTAGCAACAGATACGCAGTATTTT.

The chain has TRBV20-1 and TRBJ2-5, with no clear D. Deletions cut 1 base from V and 11 bases from J, with 11 bases between. Germline V gives CDR1 DFQATT, CDR2 SNEGSKA (reference sequence). The CDR3 runs 11 residues. CDR3 in DNA: TGCAGTGCTAGAGTACGCAATGAGCAGTACTTC. It yields the protein CSARVRNEQYF.

V is TRBV5-1 and J is TRBJ2-3; TRBD1 might be the D (6 bases). The germline gives CDR1 SGHRS, CDR2 YFSETQ. CDR3 length: 13 residues. Trimming removed 4 bases from V and 11 bases from J, with 17 bases in between. The CDR3 loop reads CASSLTTGDLQYF. CDR3 DNA sequence: TGCGCCAGCAGCCTCACGACAGGCGACCTGCAGTATTTT. Full variable domain (remainder filled in from reference TRBV5-1 and TRBJ2-3): KAGVTQTPRYLIKTRGQQVTLSCSPISGHRSVSWYQQTPGQGLQFLFEYFSETQRNKGNFPGRFSGRQFSNSRSEMNVSTLELGDSALYLCASSLTTGDLQYFGPGTRLTVL.

The chain carries TRBV7-2 and TRBJ2-2; 9 bases map to TRBD2. CDR3 size: 18 residues. Germline CDR1 is SGHTA and CDR2 is FQGNSA. V gave up 1 base and J gave up 2 bases; unmatched junction bases: 8. CDR3 nucleotide sequence: TGTGCCAGCAGCTTAGGCTCCCTAGCGGGGAGAAACACCGGGGAGCTGTTTTTT. Its protein product is CASSLGSLAGRNTGELFF.

The table lists this clonotype with a few counts. V gene TRBV15 combines with J gene TRBJ2-1; D possibly corresponds to TRBD2 (6 bases). The end of the DNA fits TRBJ2-7 better, so the J call may be wrong. The CDR3 is 13 amino acids. Germline values: CDR1 LNHNV, CDR2 YYDKDF (reference sequence). CDR3 nucleotides: TGTGCCACCAGCAGAGAGGGAGGCAATGAGCAGTACTTC. This encodes CATSREGGNEQYF.

In its sample, this clonotype was seen many times. This chain joins TRBV28 and TRBJ2-4; no reliable D call. Germline CDR1 reads MDHEN; CDR2 reads SYDVKM. The V gene lost 3 bases and the J gene lost 7 bases, with 7 bases spanning the gap. This CDR3 has 12 residues. CDR3 amino acids: CASSLNRNIQYF. The CDR3 DNA sequence: TGTGCCAGCAGTTTGAATAGGAACATTCAGTACTTC.

This clonotype was recorded many times. This chain links TRBV3-1 with TRBJ2-7; possibly TRBD2 for D (5 bases). V lost 0 bases and J lost 5, with 14 bases in between. The CDR3 extends over 15 amino acids. Per the germline V gene, CDR1 is LGHDT and CDR2 is YNNKEL (reference sequence). Here the CDR3 reads CASSQDTSIFDEQYF. Here the CDR3 DNA reads TGTGCCAGCAGCCAAGATACTAGTATCTTCGACGAGCAGTACTTC.

This chain connects TRBV20-1 to TRBJ1-2, with 9 bases fitting TRBD1. This CDR3 is 17 amino acids long. J gave up 4 bases and V 3 bases, and 15 bases lay outside the gene matches. Germline V gene sequence: CDR1 DFQATT, CDR2 SNEGSKA (reference sequence). The CDR3 sequence is CSARAFTPSTGGYGYTF. The CDR3 nucleotides read TGCAGTGCTAGGGCTTTTACTCCCTCGACAGGGGGCTATGGCTACACCTTC.

A few counts support this clonotype. The chain combines TRBV20-1 with TRBJ2-1; 14 nucleotides align to TRBD2. Germline CDR1 and CDR2: DFQATT and SNEGSKA (reference sequence). The CDR3 sequence is 16 residues long. V shed 6 bases and J 8 bases; nucleotides not matched to a gene: 12. CDR3 DNA sequence: TGCAGTGCCAAGAACCGGACTAGCGGGAGGAGGGATGAGCAGTTCTTC. As protein: CSAKNRTSGRRDEQFF.

This clonotype was counted only a few times. This chain joins TRBV28 and TRBJ2-4; no clear D. Trimming took 3 bases from V and 0 from J, leaving 9 bases between them. From germline, CDR1 is MDHEN and CDR2 SYDVKM. There are 15 residues in the CDR3. CDR3 amino acids: CASSFSILAKNIQYF. CDR3 DNA sequence: TGTGCCAGCAGTTTTTCAATCTTAGCCAAAAACATTCAGTACTTC.

This clonotype has at least ten counts. This rearrangement joins TRBV27 to TRBJ2-1; 8 bases align to TRBD2. This CDR3 comprises 13 residues. J was trimmed by 7 bases and V by 2 bases; bases with no gene match: 1. Germline V gene data show CDR1 as MNHEY and CDR2 as SMNVEV (reference sequence). This CDR3 reads CASSLSGSNEQFF. The CDR3 bases are TGTGCCAGCAGTTTAAGCGGGAGTAATGAGCAGTTCTTC.

The genes are TRBV9 and TRBJ2-3; D is perhaps TRBD1 (5 bases). Deletions cut 0 bases from V and 2 bases from J, with 10 bases between. The germline gives CDR1 SGDLS, CDR2 YYNGEE. CDR3 length: 15 residues. The CDR3 loop is CASSVEGRFTDTQYF. CDR3 coding DNA: TGTGCCAGCAGCGTAGAGGGGCGATTCACAGATACGCAGTATTTT.

This clonotype was picked up a small number of times. The chain is built from TRBV2 and TRBJ2-3; 9 nucleotides align to TRBD2. The junction had 6 bases not matched to a gene; V was cut back by 4 bases and J by 4 bases. The CDR3 extends over 15 amino acids. The germline CDR1 and CDR2 sequences are SNHLY and FYNNEI. CDR3 protein: CASSVGGRDADTQYF. The CDR3, as DNA: TGTGCCAGCAGTGTCGGCGGGAGGGACGCAGATACGCAGTATTTT.

This clonotype came up a few times. V is TRBV4-2 and J is TRBJ2-1, with D possibly matching TRBD2 (7 bases). The germline V gene has CDR1 LGHNA and CDR2 YNFKEQ. This CDR3 spans 17 amino acids. V was pared by 0 bases and J by 7 bases, with 19 bases between. CDR3 protein: CASSQEGRGARFNEQFF. CDR3 coding DNA: TGTGCCAGCAGCCAAGAAGGCCGGGGGGCTCGTTTTAATGAGCAGTTCTTC.

The chain is built from TRBV6-1 and TRBJ1-1; possibly TRBD1 for D (5 bases). Germline lookup yields CDR1 MNHNS and CDR2 SASEGT. V lost 7 bases to trimming and J lost 1 base, with 13 bases between them. The CDR3 runs to 14 residues. CDR3 in DNA: TGTGCCAGCATGGTAAGGGGTCGGAACACTGAAGCTTTCTTT. As protein: CASMVRGRNTEAFF.

A few counts support this clonotype. The genes are TRBV2 and TRBJ2-3, with TRBD2 matching 11 bases. CDR3 length: 16 amino acids. J was trimmed by 0 bases and V by 8 bases; bases with no gene match: 7. CDR1 and CDR2 (germline): SNHLY, FYNNEI. CDR3 nucleotides: TGTGCCAGCGGGACTAGCGGTTACCTGAGCACAGATACGCAGTATTTT. Translation: CASGTSGYLSTDTQYF.

This rearrangement joins TRBV12-3 or TRBV12-4 to TRBJ2-3; 9 positions match TRBD2. V lost 6 bases to trimming and J lost 3 bases; unmatched junction nucleotides: 7. The CDR3 runs to 15 residues. CDR3 DNA: TGTGCCAGCAGGGTAGCGGGAGAGAGGACAGATACGCAGTATTTT. It codes for CASRVAGERTDTQYF.

The chain combines TRBV10-3 with TRBJ2-7; 7 bases are shared with TRBD2. This CDR3 region has 16 residues. V shed 0 bases, J shed 1 base, and the junction held 6 bases outside the gene matches. Germline lookup yields CDR1 ENHRY and CDR2 SYGVKD. The CDR3, as DNA: TGTGCCATCAGTGAGTCGGCTAGCGGCCCGTCCTACGAGCAGTACTTC. Translation gives CAISESASGPSYEQYF.

This chain joins TRBV5-8 and TRBJ1-5, with D maybe TRBD1 (6 bases). Trimming stripped 4 bases from V and 7 bases from J, with 15 bases between. Per germline, CDR1 SGHTS and CDR2 YDEGEE. This CDR3 contains 14 residues. The CDR3 coding sequence is TGTGCCAGCAGCGCGGGACAAGAGGGGCAGCCCCAGCATTTT. This translates into CASSAGQEGQPQHF.

This clonotype was counted only a few times. The genes are TRBV6-6 and TRBJ2-7, with D uncertain. CDR3 size: 14 residues. The V gene's germline CDR1 is MNHNY and CDR2 SVGAGI (reference sequence). The V and J ends lost 2 bases and 1 base respectively, with 9 bases between them. CDR3 loop: CASSYVPRSYEQYF. The CDR3 nucleotides are TGTGCCAGCAGTTACGTTCCCCGATCCTACGAGCAGTACTTC.

This chain links TRBV7-2 with TRBJ2-5; 11 bases fit TRBD2. V lost 5 bases to trimming and J lost 5 bases; unmatched junction nucleotides: 7. The CDR3 extends over 15 amino acids. The germline gives CDR1 SGHTA, CDR2 FQGNSA. The CDR3 sequence is CASSLSGRGRETQYF. The CDR3 nucleotides are TGTGCCAGCAGCCTTAGCGGGAGGGGAAGGGAGACCCAGTACTTC.

This clonotype was recorded a few times. The CDR3 DNA reads as TGTGCCAGCACTCCACCGGGACCCAACAATGAGCAGTTCTTC. As protein: CASTPPGPNNEQFF. The V and J genes are TRBV7-9 and TRBJ2-1; D is perhaps TRBD1 or TRBD2 (5 bases each). The CDR3 runs 14 residues. V was clipped by 7 bases and J by 5 bases, with 15 bases between them. Germline V gives CDR1 SEHNR, CDR2 FQNEAQ (reference sequence).

This chain links TRBV20-1 with TRBJ2-1; maybe TRBD2 (5 bases). The CDR3 runs 13 residues. Germline assignment: CDR1 DFQATT and CDR2 SNEGSKA (reference sequence). Trimming cost V 4 bases and J 6 bases, with 13 bases left between them. The CDR3 DNA reads as TGCAGTGCTACAGCGGTTGAACGCAATGAGCAGTTCTTC. Protein product: CSATAVERNEQFF.